The rows below give T cell receptor beta chains drawn from one sample of a study of blood T cells in healthy people across ages. TCRdb itself ran the 5' RACE reads through MiXCR, one entry per CDR3 protein. This table has nearly 800,000 distinct CDR3 sequences, approximately 25% appearing once. The sample also formed part of further work on T cells of mothers and their children.

Sequencing used blood. The receptor set was obtained from a boy younger than 18 in good health. Each CDR3 is given with its conserved first and last residue. A D gene is named only where the DNA matches it firmly. Size values are once, few and many counts, or a class for expanded clones, and some rows have none.

abundance,v_gene,j_gene,d_gene,len,CDR3aa,CDR3nt
-,TRBV2,TRBJ2-3,-,16,CASSEDQGLHTDTQYF,TGTGCCAGCAGTGAAGATCAGGGGCTACACACAGATACGCAGTATTTT
-,TRBV6-6,TRBJ1-2,TRBD1,16,CASSYSRTGGFYGYTF,TGTGCCAGCAGTTACTCCCGGACAGGGGGCTTCTATGGCTACACCTTC
-,TRBV14,TRBJ1-2,-,15,CASSQDRPGSHGYTF,TGTGCCAGCAGCCAAGACCGTCCAGGGAGCCATGGCTACACCTTC
-,TRBV6-5,TRBJ2-5,-,14,CASSYYGRVETQYF,TGTGCCAGCAGTTACTACGGACGCGTGGAGACCCAGTACTTC
few,TRBV2,TRBJ1-5,-,16,CASSERQGGGNQPQHF,TGTGCCAGCAGTGAACGGCAGGGTGGGGGCAATCAGCCCCAGCATTTT
-,TRBV29-1,TRBJ2-1,-,11,CSGGQHNEQFF,TGCAGCGGGGGACAACACAATGAGCAGTTCTTC
few,TRBV3-1,TRBJ1-2,-,13,CASSRSGPYGYTF,TGTGCCAGCAGCCGCTCTGGACCCTATGGCTACACCTTC
many,TRBV18,TRBJ2-4,-,14,CASSPNEARSIQYF,TGTGCCAGCTCACCAAACGAAGCAAGGAGCATTCAGTACTTC
few,TRBV9,TRBJ1-3,-,17,CASSVDNPSSIGNTIYF,TGTGCCAGCAGCGTAGATAACCCCTCGTCGATTGGAAACACCATATATTTT
-,TRBV5-1,TRBJ2-5,TRBD1,15,CASSTGTGGQETQYF,TGCGCCAGCAGCACCGGGACAGGGGGCCAAGAGACCCAGTACTTC
-,TRBV20-1,TRBJ2-3,TRBD2,14,CSARGLASTDTQYF,TGCAGTGCTAGGGGACTAGCTAGCACAGATACGCAGTATTTT
-,TRBV5-1,TRBJ2-7,TRBD1,15,CASSLNRDRGSEQYF,TGCGCCAGCAGCCTTAATCGGGACAGGGGAAGCGAGCAGTACTTC
-,TRBV5-1,TRBJ2-5,-,15,CASSLASAYQETQYF,TGCGCCAGCAGCTTGGCCTCAGCGTACCAAGAGACCCAGTACTTC
-,TRBV3-1,TRBJ1-2,-,16,CASSQEGPGGKYGYTF,TGTGCCAGCAGCCAAGAGGGACCGGGGGGCAAGTACGGCTACACCTTC
few,TRBV28,TRBJ1-5,-,10,CASSAGPQHF,TGTGCCAGCAGTGCGGGGCCCCAGCATTTT
-,TRBV29-1,TRBJ2-3,-,11,CSVAITNWQYF,TGCAGCGTTGCTATCACCAATTGGCAGTATTTT
-,TRBV20-1,TRBJ2-7,TRBD2,12,CTAGGGSYEQYF,TGCACCGCCGGGGGGGGTTCCTACGAGCAGTACTTC
-,TRBV27,TRBJ2-7,TRBD2,14,CASSRGTSLHEQYF,TGTGCCAGCAGTCGAGGGACTAGTCTACACGAGCAGTACTTC
few,TRBV15,TRBJ2-1,-,15,CATSRGRGTYNEQFF,TGTGCCACCAGCAGAGGCCGGGGAACCTACAATGAGCAGTTCTTC
-,TRBV19,TRBJ2-2,-,14,CASSMGRVAGELFF,TGTGCCAGTAGTATGGGGCGAGTCGCCGGGGAGCTGTTTTTT
few,TRBV28,TRBJ2-5,TRBD2,17,CASSDRLAGDVQETQYF,TGTGCCAGCAGTGATCGACTAGCGGGGGATGTGCAAGAGACCCAGTACTTC
-,TRBV20-1,TRBJ1-1,TRBD1,17,CSARGDGGGASRTEAFF,TGCAGTGCTAGAGGCGATGGAGGGGGCGCTTCTCGCACTGAAGCTTTCTTT
-,TRBV20-1,TRBJ1-4,-,13,CSAYRTRNEKLFF,TGCAGTGCGTATAGGACGAGGAATGAAAAACTGTTTTTT
-,TRBV9,TRBJ2-3,-,14,CASSVRLGYDTQYF,TGTGCCAGCAGCGTTAGACTAGGTTACGATACGCAGTATTTT
many,TRBV28,TRBJ2-4,-,14,CASSFERAKNIQYF,TGTGCCAGCAGTTTCGAAAGAGCCAAAAACATTCAGTACTTC
once,TRBV2,TRBJ1-6,-,13,CASSGDTNSPLHF,TGTGCCAGCAGTGGGGACACTAATTCACCCCTCCACTTT
-,TRBV28,TRBJ2-2,-,15,CASSFRGGATGELFF,TGTGCCAGCAGTTTTAGGGGTGGAGCTACCGGGGAGCTGTTTTTT
-,TRBV20-1,TRBJ1-2,-,14,CSARDGRTLTGYTF,TGCAGTGCTAGAGATGGCAGGACATTGACCGGCTACACCTTC
-,TRBV20-1,TRBJ2-3,-,14,CSARRVRGTDTQYF,TGCAGTGCTAGGCGTGTAAGGGGCACAGATACGCAGTATTTT
few,TRBV7-8,TRBJ2-7,TRBD1,15,CASSSRPGTGSKQYF,TGTGCCAGCAGCTCTCGTCCCGGGACAGGGAGTAAGCAGTACTTC
-,TRBV3-1,TRBJ2-1,-,12,CASSPRGGEQFF,TGTGCCAGCAGCCCTCGGGGTGGTGAGCAGTTCTTC
few,TRBV28,TRBJ2-7,-,16,CASSLNSLGSSYEQYF,TGTGCCAGCAGTTTAAACTCGCTGGGATCGTCGTACGAGCAGTACTTC
-,TRBV7-2,TRBJ2-2,TRBD1,17,CASSLAGGQANTGELFF,TGTGCCAGCAGCTTAGCGGGGGGACAGGCGAACACCGGGGAGCTGTTTTTT
-,TRBV28,TRBJ1-2,TRBD1,15,CASSLSDRGNYGYTF,TGTGCCAGCAGTTTATCCGACAGGGGTAACTATGGCTACACCTTC
few,TRBV5-1,TRBJ2-7,TRBD1,16,CVSSLEGQASSYEQYF,TGCGTCAGCAGCTTGGAAGGACAGGCAAGCTCCTACGAGCAGTACTTC
few,TRBV29-1,TRBJ2-5,-,10,CSALGETQYF,TGCAGCGCCCTCGGAGAGACCCAGTACTTC
-,TRBV7-9,TRBJ2-7,-,16,CASSPGALRGDYEQYF,TGTGCCAGCAGCCCAGGGGCCCTCCGAGGAGACTACGAGCAGTACTTC
few,TRBV4-3,TRBJ2-1,-,19,CASSHLGGGALSAYNEQFF,TGCGCCAGCAGCCATCTTGGGGGGGGGGCTTTGTCTGCCTACAATGAGCAGTTCTTC
-,TRBV29-1,TRBJ2-4,-,17,CSVVVAVHTGAKNIQYF,TGCAGCGTTGTGGTAGCGGTCCATACGGGTGCCAAAAACATTCAGTACTTC
-,TRBV20-1,TRBJ2-4,-,16,CSALWVKALWENIQYF,TGCAGTGCATTATGGGTAAAGGCTCTTTGGGAAAACATTCAGTACTTC
-,TRBV7-2,TRBJ1-3,-,15,CASSREGGSGNTIYF,TGTGCCAGCAGCCGGGAGGGGGGGTCTGGAAACACCATATATTTT
-,TRBV19,TRBJ1-1,-,11,CASKLGTEAFF,TGTGCCAGTAAGTTGGGGACTGAAGCTTTCTTT
few,TRBV27,TRBJ2-2,TRBD2,15,CASSLLAGNSRELFF,TGTGCCAGCAGTCTACTAGCGGGGAATTCCAGGGAGCTGTTTTTT
few,TRBV5-1,TRBJ2-3,TRBD1,17,CASSVKPGQDFTDTQYF,TGCGCCAGCAGCGTGAAACCGGGACAGGACTTCACAGATACGCAGTATTTT
-,TRBV28,TRBJ2-3,TRBD1,13,CASIHRGSDTQYF,TGTGCCAGCATCCACAGGGGGTCAGATACGCAGTATTTT
-,TRBV7-2,TRBJ2-7,TRBD2,15,CASSLLLALDGEQYF,TGTGCCAGCAGCTTATTACTAGCGTTAGACGGCGAGCAGTACTTC
few,TRBV20-1,TRBJ2-7,TRBD2,13,CSATLAGGYEQYF,TGCAGCGCCACACTAGCGGGAGGCTACGAGCAGTACTTC
few,TRBV6-6,TRBJ1-4,TRBD1,14,CASRKDRGREELFF,TGTGCCAGCAGAAAGGACAGGGGGCGCGAAGAACTGTTTTTT
-,TRBV7-2,TRBJ2-1,TRBD2,17,CASSYHPGTSVYNEQFF,TGTGCCAGCAGCTATCATCCCGGGACTAGCGTGTACAATGAGCAGTTCTTC
-,TRBV4-2,TRBJ2-1,-,13,CASSQGSRGEQFF,TGTGCCAGCAGCCAAGGGTCAAGGGGGGAGCAGTTCTTC
-,TRBV4-2,TRBJ2-3,-,15,CASSQVGGGPDTQYF,TGTGCCAGCAGCCAAGTGGGTGGCGGCCCAGATACGCAGTATTTT
-,TRBV12-3/TRBV12-4,TRBJ2-5,-,16,CASSTWGLGARETQYF,TGTGCCAGCAGCACTTGGGGGCTTGGGGCTCGCGAGACCCAGTACTTC